This T cell receptor beta chain was sequenced during a study of T cells in Graves' hyperthyroidism and ophthalmopathy. Template material for amplifying TCR beta CDR3 regions consisted of RNA transcripts. First-round RT-PCR targeting the TCR CDR3 was performed with the HTBI primer set. TCRdb re-derived calls from the multiplex PCR reads in MiXCR, one entry per CDR3 protein. This sample carries some 350,000 distinct CDR3 sequences, 12% to 15% of them seen once, and the ten largest clones take approximately 19%. Germline V gene data show CDR1 as SQVTM and CDR2 as ANQGSEA. V was cut by 2 bases and J by 3 bases, with 11 bases left in between. The CDR3 is made up of 14 amino acids. At least 3 on the Clinical Activity Score was recorded for ophthalmopathy patients, who also had NOSPECS grade at least 4 and duration under 3 months. Criteria for exclusion of patients were uncontrolled infection, other autoimmune disease, pregnancy or lactation. Diagnoses were made from clinical symptoms, serum measures (thyroxine and TRAb), thyroid ultrasound and orbital computed tomography.

Worth noting for this clonotype: The antigen is not known. The CDR3 ends on some other residue instead of the conserved phenylalanine or tryptophan, so this is likely a read error.

Study observations and caveats: Most thyroid clonotypes expanded above 0.001 appeared in blood too.

The sequence came from an older woman with Graves' ophthalmopathy. Source material: blood. The chain carries TRBV29-1 and TRBJ1-3; D possibly corresponds to TRBD1 (5 bases). The CDR3: CSVERSGVGNTIYS. CDR3 DNA: TGCAGCGTTGAAAGGTCGGGGGTTGGAAACACCATATATTCT.